This TCR beta chain was recorded in a study of shared clonotypes between healthy human individuals. Generated by immunoSEQ multiplex PCR, the TCRdb table keeps only in-frame clones and is missing some. The data contain hundreds of thousands of clones, approximately 92% of them singletons. CD45RO-negative, CCR7-selected cells formed the naive CD8 fraction, which excluded terminally differentiated effector memory CD45RA+ cells. Sample: naive CD8+ T cells sorted from blood. This clonotype originated in a man aged 25-40 years in good health.

In DNA form, the CDR3 reads TGTGCCAGCAGCGTCGAGGGCGGCAACTATGGCTACACCTTC. Encoded protein: CASSVEGGNYGYTF. The chain recombines TRBV9 with TRBJ1-2; D uncertain. V was cut by 2 bases and J by 2 bases, with 10 bases left in between. The CDR3 is 14 residues long. CDR1 SGDLS and CDR2 YYNGEE come from the germline V gene.